This TCR beta chain was observed in a study of cytomegalovirus exposure and HLA in healthy donors. Study-level information: HLA-typed donors were the source of about 90 million unique TCRs held in an early data release.

In the PCR, 60 Vbeta and 13 Jbeta primers were used. TCRdb's table, derived via immunoSEQ multiplex PCR, lists solely in-frame clones and lacks some. Of some 150,000 clones in the sample, about 76% were seen once. Overall study findings and caveats: A later analysis linked a missense DCLRE1C variant to TCR beta V- and J-gene trimming.

CDR1 is SGHRS, CDR2 YFSETQ, per germline. This CDR3 region has 16 residues. The V and J ends lost 1 base and 1 base respectively, with 11 bases between them. Concerning this clone itself: Antigen: not known.

The V gene is TRBV5-1, the J gene TRBJ2-2; D gene ambiguous. The sequenced sample consisted of PBMCs. This TCR was recovered from a man aged 30 to 45 in good health and CMV-seropositive. CDR3 region: CASSLSGSRNTGELFF. CDR3 nucleotides: TGCGCCAGCAGCTTGTCCGGTAGCAGGAACACCGGGGAGCTGTTTTTT.